Shown below are 28 T cell receptor beta chains from a single sample sequenced in a study of Graves' ophthalmopathy and Graves' hyperthyroidism. The study amplified TCR beta CDR3 regions using RNA transcripts. Scientists carried out first-round RT-PCR using HTBI primers and then a second-round multiplex PCR. Each CDR3 protein gets one entry after TCRdb re-called the multiplex PCR reads with MiXCR. The sample yields about 620,000 distinct CDR3 sequences, about 20% seen once. Sample: peripheral blood. The receptor source for this set is a young woman with stable Graves' hyperthyroidism. Some clones in this sample may be carry-over from other donors' samples.

This chain joins TRBV19 and TRBJ1-1; TRBD1 matches at 7 bases. The CDR3 contains 13 residues. Germline trimming cut 7 bases from V and 1 base from J; bases unmatched to any gene: 3. CDR1 is LNHDA and CDR2 is SQIVND in the germline V gene (reference sequence). The CDR3 loop reads CASIRQGNTEAFF. The CDR3 coding sequence is TGTGCCAGTATCCGACAGGGGAACACTGAAGCTTTCTTT.

Ten or more counts support this clonotype. This chain uses TRBV15 with TRBJ2-7, with D unclear. The V end was cut by 3 bases, the J end by 7 bases, with 10 bases between. CDR3 length: 12 amino acids. Germline CDR1 and CDR2: LNHNV and YYDKDF (reference sequence). The CDR3, as DNA: TGTGCCACCAGCAGGGTCTCCGAAGAGCAGTACTTC. Encoded protein: CATSRVSEEQYF.

This clonotype was picked up many times. The rearrangement joins TRBV5-1 to TRBJ2-7; no definite D call. Germline values: CDR1 SGHRS, CDR2 YFSETQ. The CDR3 is 15 residues long. Deletions cut 5 bases from V and 2 bases from J, with 17 bases between. CDR3 region: CASREDTGPTYEQYF. The CDR3 nucleotides are TGCGCCAGCAGGGAAGACACCGGGCCCACCTACGAGCAGTACTTC.

V gene TRBV4-1 combines with J gene TRBJ2-2; no definite D call. V lost 0 bases and J lost 7, with 9 bases in between. The germline CDR1 and CDR2 sequences are MGHRA and YSYEKL. The CDR3 covers 14 residues. DNA of the CDR3: TGCGCCAGCAGCCAAGATGCCTCTTTCGGGGAGCTGTTTTTT. Encoded protein: CASSQDASFGELFF.

This clonotype was detected many times. J is TRBJ1-2 and V is TRBV6-1; a weak D match, TRBD1 (5 bases). The V end lost 4 bases, the J end lost 4 bases, and 13 bases lay between the germline ends. The CDR3 extends over 14 amino acids. Germline V gene sequence: CDR1 MNHNS, CDR2 SASEGT. The CDR3 is CASSVEQDFYGYTF. CDR3 DNA sequence: TGTGCCAGCAGTGTGGAACAGGACTTCTATGGCTACACCTTC.

The V gene is TRBV7-2, the J gene TRBJ1-3; D remains ambiguous. V was trimmed by 9 bases and J by 3 bases, leaving 15 bases between them. This CDR3 spans 14 amino acids. Germline CDR1 SGHTA, CDR2 FQGNSA. The CDR3 coding sequence is TGTGCCAGTCCCACTCCTGGGATTGGAAACACCATATATTTT. This translates into CASPTPGIGNTIYF.

This clonotype was seen repeatedly, ten times or more. This chain connects TRBV9 to TRBJ2-6, with no clear D. Deletions cut 1 base from V and 13 bases from J, with 15 bases between. The germline V gene encodes CDR1 SGDLS and CDR2 YYNGEE. The CDR3 covers 14 residues. This CDR3 is CASSVIGSTQVLTF. The DNA of the CDR3 is TGTGCCAGCAGCGTAATAGGCAGCACCCAGGTCCTGACTTTC.

This rearrangement joins TRBV20-1 to TRBJ2-5, with D tentatively TRBD2 (5 bases). Germline loops: CDR1 DFQATT, CDR2 SNEGSKA (reference sequence). The CDR3 runs 19 residues. V was pared by 0 bases and J by 2 bases, with 25 bases between. CDR3 sequence: CSARDRDLPSAEPQETQYF. For the CDR3, the DNA is TGCAGTGCTAGAGACCGAGATCTACCCTCAGCGGAACCACAAGAGACCCAGTACTTC.

This clonotype was recorded many times. The V gene is TRBV12-3 or TRBV12-4, the J gene TRBJ1-1, with D hard to call. The V and J ends lost 3 bases and 0 bases respectively, with 5 bases between them. The CDR3 consists of 13 residues. DNA of the CDR3: TGTGCCAGCAGTTTCGGGTTGAACACTGAAGCTTTCTTT. Protein sequence: CASSFGLNTEAFF.

The chain recombines TRBV20-1 with TRBJ1-2, with TRBD1 as a possible D gene (6 bases). This CDR3 comprises 12 residues. V was clipped by 5 bases and J by 8 bases, with 15 bases between them. Germline V gives CDR1 DFQATT, CDR2 SNEGSKA (reference sequence). DNA of the CDR3: TGCAGTGCTTCCGAGGGGGTCTGGGGCTACACCTTC. Its protein product is CSASEGVWGYTF.

This clonotype was detected many times. Written as DNA, the CDR3 is TGTGCCTGGAGGGCAAACAGGGGAAGTGGCTACACCTTC. This codes for CAWRANRGSGYTF. The chain is built from TRBV30 and TRBJ1-2, with 7 bases lining up with TRBD1. The V segment lost 3 bases and the J segment 7 bases; nucleotides outside the gene matches: 8. Germline lookup yields CDR1 GTSNPN and CDR2 SVGIG (reference sequence). The CDR3 extends over 13 amino acids.

As concerns this clonotype: Just one base apart from a much larger clone, this may be a read error. The chain employs TRBV30 and TRBJ1-5, with D unclear. This CDR3 comprises 15 residues. The V gene's germline CDR1 is GTSNPN and CDR2 SVGIG (reference sequence). Trimming left V 2 bases short and J 3 bases short, with 14 bases between. The CDR3 DNA reads as TGTGCCTGGAGTACTCCGCCGGGGTTCAATCAGCCCCAGCATTTT. Its protein is CAWSTPPGFNQPQHF.

This clonotype was seen repeatedly, ten times or more. This sequence joins TRBV19 and TRBJ1-2; 8 bases line up with TRBD1. Germline V gene data show CDR1 as LNHDA and CDR2 as SQIVND (reference sequence). The junction had 12 bases not matched to a gene; V was cut back by 1 base and J by 8 bases. The CDR3 contains 16 residues. As DNA, the CDR3 is TGTGCCAGTAGTATAGTGGGAGCAGGGGGCGCGAGCGGCTACACCTTC. This codes for CASSIVGAGGASGYTF.

This clonotype was seen ten or more times. The chain is built from TRBV6-1 and TRBJ1-3; D might be TRBD1 (6 bases). Trimming removed 3 bases from V and 8 bases from J, with 29 bases in between. The CDR3 is 19 residues long. Germline V gives CDR1 MNHNS, CDR2 SASEGT. The CDR3 nucleotides read TGTGCCAGCAGTGAGGACCCCCCGGGACACTATAGTTTCGGGCACACCATATATTTT. It codes for CASSEDPPGHYSFGHTIYF.

This rearrangement joins TRBV28 to TRBJ1-5, with a possible D match to TRBD1 (6 bases). The CDR3 runs to 15 residues. The V and J ends lost 8 bases and 0 bases respectively, with 14 bases between them. Germline V CDR1 and CDR2: MDHEN, SYDVKM. The DNA for the CDR3 is TGTGCCAGCTCAGGGGTACCATATAGCAATCAGCCCCAGCATTTT. Translated: CASSGVPYSNQPQHF.

This clonotype appeared many times. The V call is TRBV6-1, the J call TRBJ1-5; D is unclear. The germline V gene encodes CDR1 MNHNS and CDR2 SASEGT. This CDR3 is built from 11 residues. Trimming took 3 bases from V and 15 from J, leaving 12 bases between them. CDR3 bases: TGTGCCAGCAGTGACAGCGCGACCTGGCATTTT. Translation: CASSDSATWHF.

This clonotype was seen many times. A much larger clone lies one base from this, so it may be a read error. The J gene is TRBJ1-1, the V gene TRBV5-4, with 8 nucleotides matching TRBD1. With V trimmed by 5 bases and J by 1 base, 7 bases remained unmatched. The CDR3 totals 15 residues. Looked up from germline, CDR1 is SGHNT and CDR2 is YYREEE (reference sequence). CDR3 coding DNA: TGTGCCAGCAGTTCAGCCGGGACAGGGAACACTGAAGCTTTCTTT. It specifies CASSSAGTGNTEAFF.

This chain joins TRBV12-3 or TRBV12-4 and TRBJ1-5; possibly TRBD1 for D (6 bases). The CDR3 runs to 15 residues. V was shortened by 6 bases and J by 0 bases, with 12 bases between the two germline ends. The DNA for the CDR3 is TGTGCCAGCAGCCCAACAGGGTTTAGCAATCAGCCCCAGCATTTT. This encodes CASSPTGFSNQPQHF.

This chain links TRBV10-3 with TRBJ1-2; D gene uncertain. V was clipped by 7 bases and J by 6 bases, with 12 bases between them. The CDR3 is 12 amino acids. Germline V gives CDR1 ENHRY, CDR2 SYGVKD. The CDR3 DNA reads as TGTGCCATCAACCTCGGAGGGAATGGCTACACCTTC. Its protein product is CAINLGGNGYTF.

The chain carries TRBV28 and TRBJ1-5; D gene ambiguous. Germline values: CDR1 MDHEN, CDR2 SYDVKM. The CDR3 is made up of 15 amino acids. Trimming pared 3 bases from V and 0 bases from J, leaving 9 bases between. The DNA of the CDR3 is TGTGCCAGCAGTTTGCATACAAATAGCAATCAGCCCCAGCATTTT. Its protein product is CASSLHTNSNQPQHF.

Regarding this clonotype: This could be a read error, since a much larger clone is one nucleotide away. The V gene is TRBV13, the J gene TRBJ2-7; 8 bases are a match to TRBD2. Germline values: CDR1 PRHDT, CDR2 FYEKMQ (reference sequence). The CDR3 is made up of 14 amino acids. Trimming at V came to 3 bases and at J to 5 bases, leaving 6 bases not matched to a gene. The CDR3 region has the DNA TGTGCCAGCAGCTTGGGACTAGTGTTCGACGAGCAGTACTTC. Protein: CASSLGLVFDEQYF.

At least ten counts were recorded for this clonotype. The CDR3 DNA reads as TGTGCCAGCAGTTGGCTCGGACCGTCCCAAGAGACCCAGTACTTC. It specifies CASSWLGPSQETQYF. V usage is TRBV6-5 and J usage is TRBJ2-5; D not certain. Germline-derived CDR1 and CDR2 are MNHEY and SVGAGI. The CDR3 extends over 15 amino acids. With 4 bases removed from V and 1 base from J, the gap between germline ends came to 13 bases.

This clonotype occurred many times. This sequence joins TRBV12-3 or TRBV12-4 and TRBJ1-2, with D perhaps TRBD1 (6 bases). The CDR3 sequence is 20 residues long. The germline V and J ends were trimmed by 0 bases and 0 bases, with 23 bases remaining between them. CDR3 region: CASSLAHLAGHTNTNYGYTF. The CDR3 bases are TGTGCCAGCAGTTTAGCCCACTTAGCGGGACACACAAACACTAACTATGGCTACACCTTC.

This clonotype was seen at least ten times. The chain links TRBV6-5 to TRBJ1-2, with TRBD1 identical over 8 bases. Germline V gene lookup returns CDR1 MNHEY and CDR2 SVGAGI. The CDR3 contains 14 residues. After removal of 0 bases from V and 6 bases from J, the junction contained 3 bases not matched to a gene. The DNA for the CDR3 is TGTGCCAGCAGTTACTCTGGGACAGGCAATGGCTACACCTTC. Translating gives CASSYSGTGNGYTF.

This clonotype has ten or more counts. J is TRBJ2-2 and V is TRBV12-3 or TRBV12-4; D is uncertain. V was shortened by 3 bases and J by 2 bases, with 7 bases between the two germline ends. This CDR3 comprises 14 residues. CDR3 DNA sequence: TGTGCCAGCAGTTTGAACGTAAACACCGGGGAGCTGTTTTTT. Encoded protein: CASSLNVNTGELFF.

This clonotype was recorded many times. V usage is TRBV27 and J usage is TRBJ1-1; D gene ambiguous. Trimming removed 1 base from V and 4 bases from J, with 10 bases in between. CDR1 is MNHEY, CDR2 SMNVEV, per germline (reference sequence). The CDR3 sequence is 14 residues long. As DNA, the CDR3 is TGTGCCAGCAGTTTATGGGTTTGGAGCACTGAAGCTTTCTTT. Translated, it gives CASSLWVWSTEAFF.

This clonotype was recorded a few times. V gene TRBV28 combines with J gene TRBJ2-7, with 7 positions matching TRBD1. With 6 bases clipped from V and 8 bases from J, the junction kept 10 bases outside the gene matches. The CDR3 is made up of 13 amino acids. Germline CDR1 and CDR2: MDHEN and SYDVKM. CDR3 protein: CASRKGGLIQQYF. The CDR3 region has the DNA TGTGCCAGCAGAAAAGGGGGCTTAATCCAGCAGTACTTC.

This clonotype was observed a few times. This chain joins TRBV12-3 or TRBV12-4 and TRBJ1-1; no firm D call. The CDR3 is 13 amino acids. Trimming left V 3 bases short and J 2 bases short, with 7 bases between. The DNA for the CDR3 is TGTGCCAGCAGTTTTAAGACAAACACTGAAGCTTTCTTT. The encoded protein is CASSFKTNTEAFF.